The 18 T cell receptor beta chains reported below all come from one sample, sequenced in a study of blood T cell repertoires in COVID-19. Using immunoSEQ multiplex PCR, the repertoire was profiled, and TCRdb retains in-frame clones only, with some absent. The repertoire has over 200,000 clones, nearly 90% of them found once; the top ten carry under 14%. Source material: PBMCs or T cells enriched from blood (not recorded which). All receptors derive from a man under 40 who had recovered from COVID-19.

The rearrangement links TRBV6-5 to TRBJ2-5; 14 nucleotides match TRBD2. The CDR3 loop spans 15 amino acids. CDR1 is MNHEY and CDR2 is SVGAGI in the germline V gene. Germline trimming cut 4 bases from V and 8 bases from J; bases unmatched to any gene: 6. This chain's CDR3 is CASSSLTSGRGTQYF. The CDR3 DNA follows: TGTGCCAGCAGTTCCTTGACTAGCGGGAGGGGTACCCAGTACTTC.

The chain links TRBV21-1 to TRBJ2-2; the table's D call, TRBD2, was not checked against the DNA. TRBV21-1 is a recognized pseudogene. The CDR3 covers 15 residues. DNA for the CDR3: TGTGCCAGCAGCACGACAGCGGGAATCACCGGGGAGCTGTTTTTT. It specifies CASSTTAGITGELFF.

The chain is built from TRBV11-1 and TRBJ2-1; a weak D match, TRBD2 (5 bases). The V end was cut by 2 bases, the J end by 9 bases, with 14 bases between. The germline V gene has CDR1 SGHAT and CDR2 FQDESV (reference sequence). The CDR3 runs to 14 residues. CDR3 in amino acids: CASSLTGFSPEQFF. The CDR3 DNA reads TGTGCCAGCAGCTTAACGGGATTTAGTCCTGAGCAGTTCTTC.

V gene TRBV7-9 combines with J gene TRBJ1-6; no clear D gene. The germline CDR1 and CDR2 sequences are SEHNR and FQNEAQ (reference sequence). CDR3 length: 14 amino acids. Trimming took 6 bases from V and 10 from J, leaving 16 bases between them. The CDR3 here is CASRPRGSQSPLHF. DNA of the CDR3: TGTGCCAGCAGACCCCGGGGTTCGCAGTCACCCCTCCACTTT.

The chain couples TRBV27 to TRBJ1-6; the match to TRBD1 covers 10 bases. The germline V gene encodes CDR1 MNHEY and CDR2 SMNVEV (reference sequence). This CDR3 contains 16 residues. V lost 6 bases, J lost 7 bases, and 9 bases stayed unmatched. The DNA of the CDR3 is TGTGCCAGCAGACCTACCCAGGGACAGGGGAATTCACCCCTCCACTTT. Its protein product is CASRPTQGQGNSPLHF.

A few counts support this clone. The chain combines TRBV20-1 with TRBJ1-4; 7 nucleotides agree with TRBD1. Germline V gene lookup returns CDR1 DFQATT and CDR2 SNEGSKA (reference sequence). V was clipped by 6 bases and J by 14 bases; unmatched bases: 9. This CDR3 comprises 11 residues. The CDR3, as DNA: TGCAGTGCGAGAACAGGGGCGGGCCTGTTTTTT. This sequence encodes CSARTGAGLFF.

The chain combines TRBV15 with TRBJ2-7; a weak D match, TRBD1 (6 bases). This CDR3 is 15 amino acids long. Per germline, CDR1 LNHNV and CDR2 YYDKDF (reference sequence). Trimming removed 1 base from V and 7 bases from J, with 17 bases in between. In DNA form, the CDR3 reads TGTGCCACCAGCAGAGTTGGGCAGGGGACGAGTGAGCAGTACTTC. This translates into CATSRVGQGTSEQYF. Supplemented by reference TRBV15 and TRBJ2-7, the full variable domain reads DAMVIQNPRYQVTQFGKPVTLSCSQTLNHNVMYWYQQKSSQAPKLLFHYYDKDFNNEADTPDNFQSRRPNTSFCFLDIRSPGLGDTAMYLCATSRVGQGTSEQYFGPGTRLTVT.

The rearrangement links TRBV10-1 to TRBJ1-6, with 9 bases matching TRBD1. Germline CDR1 is WNHNN and CDR2 is SYGVQD (reference sequence). This CDR3 region has 18 residues. Trimming cost V 4 bases and J 10 bases; bases outside gene matches: 17. CDR3 nucleotides: TGCGCCAGCAGTGTCAGGGGACAGGGCTATCAGAAGTGGTCACCCCTCCACTTT. Translation gives CASSVRGQGYQKWSPLHF.

This sequence joins TRBV5-1 and TRBJ1-6; 7 nucleotides line up with TRBD1. V lost 4 bases, J lost 5 bases, and 0 bases stayed unmatched. The CDR3 length is 13 residues. Germline CDR1 reads SGHRS; CDR2 reads YFSETQ. The CDR3 protein is CASSDRDNSPLHF. CDR3 sequence (DNA): TGCGCCAGCAGCGACAGGGATAATTCACCCCTCCACTTT.

The chain recombines TRBV7-9 with TRBJ2-7, with TRBD2 matching 8 bases. The V and J ends lost 4 bases and 2 bases, in that order; junction bases with no gene match: 13. Germline V gene lookup returns CDR1 SEHNR and CDR2 FQNEAQ (reference sequence). The CDR3 extends over 17 amino acids. CDR3 nucleotides: TGTGCCAGCAGCTCCAAATGGCGGACTAGCAATACCTACGAGCAGTACTTC. Protein product: CASSSKWRTSNTYEQYF.

This chain connects TRBV7-2 to TRBJ2-3; D is possibly TRBD1 (6 bases). Germline lookup yields CDR1 SGHTA and CDR2 FQGNSA. Trimming left V 5 bases short and J 4 bases short, with 19 bases between. This CDR3 spans 16 amino acids. This chain's CDR3 is CASSPRGWSSPDTQYF. DNA of the CDR3: TGTGCCAGCAGCCCCAGGGGCTGGTCGTCCCCAGATACGCAGTATTTT.

CDR3 sequence (DNA): TGTGCCAGCAGCATCGAGAGAGCCAAAAACATTCAGTACTTC. Protein sequence: CASSIERAKNIQYF. J is TRBJ2-4 and V is TRBV7-2, with D unclear. The V end lost 5 bases, the J end lost 0 bases, and 8 bases lay between the germline ends. The CDR3 is 14 residues long. In germline, CDR1 is SGHTA, CDR2 FQGNSA.

The chain couples TRBV4-1 to TRBJ1-2, with D perhaps matching TRBD1 (5 bases). Trimming took off 0 bases at V and 7 bases at J, with 24 bases between the two ends. Looked up from germline, CDR1 is MGHRA and CDR2 is YSYEKL. The CDR3 length is 18 residues. The CDR3 region has the DNA TGCGCCAGCAGCCAAGATCTGAAGGGGACTATCTCTAGACCTGGCTACACCTTC. As protein: CASSQDLKGTISRPGYTF.

This clone was recorded many times. The CDR3 here is CASSPTVGTDYGYTF. The CDR3 DNA reads as TGTGCCAGCAGCCCCACGGTCGGGACAGACTATGGCTACACCTTC. The chain links TRBV9 to TRBJ1-2, with 7 bases aligning to TRBD1. Germline V gene data show CDR1 as SGDLS and CDR2 as YYNGEE. CDR3 length: 15 residues. Trimming removed 4 bases from V and 3 bases from J; junction bases left unmatched: 9. Together with reference TRBV9 and TRBJ1-2, the CDR3 gives the full variable domain: DSGVTQTPKHLITATGQRVTLRCSPRSGDLSVYWYQQSLDQGLQFLIQYYNGEERAKGNILERFSAQQFPDLHSELNLSSLELGDSALYFCASSPTVGTDYGYTFGSGTRLTVV.

The J gene is TRBJ2-7, the V gene TRBV28; tentatively, D is TRBD1 (6 bases). CDR3 length equals 15 residues. Trimming left V 4 bases short and J 3 bases short, with 16 bases between. Germline V gene lookup returns CDR1 MDHEN and CDR2 SYDVKM. CDR3 DNA: TGTGCCAGCAGTTCCCCACAGGGTTGGAGCTACGAGCAGTACTTC. Its protein is CASSSPQGWSYEQYF. Combining the CDR3 with reference TRBV28 and TRBJ2-7 gives the whole variable domain DVKVTQSSRYLVKRTGEKVFLECVQDMDHENMFWYRQDPGLGLRLIYFSYDVKMKEKGDIPEGYSVSREKKERFSLILESASTNQTSMYLCASSSPQGWSYEQYFGPGTRLTVT.

This sequence joins TRBV7-2 and TRBJ1-2; 8 nucleotides agree with TRBD1. The J segment lost 6 bases and the V segment lost 5 bases, leaving 11 bases of the junction unmatched. The CDR3 has 15 amino acids. Germline V gives CDR1 SGHTA, CDR2 FQGNSA. The CDR3 here is CASSHSPDRVNGYTF. CDR3 DNA sequence: TGTGCCAGCAGCCACTCCCCGGACAGGGTCAATGGCTACACCTTC.

This chain links TRBV6-5 with TRBJ2-5, with 10 bases aligning to TRBD2. Germline-derived CDR1 and CDR2 are MNHEY and SVGAGI. The CDR3 covers 13 residues. V dropped 11 bases and J dropped 6; count of bases not matched to a gene: 9. The CDR3 DNA follows: TGTGCCGTCTACAGCGGGGGGGCTAAGACCCAGTACTTC. Translated, it gives CAVYSGGAKTQYF.

The chain couples TRBV2 to TRBJ1-6; weak D call: TRBD1 (6 bases). Germline V gene sequence: CDR1 SNHLY, CDR2 FYNNEI. V lost 10 bases and J 6 bases, leaving 16 bases between the germline ends. This CDR3 comprises 14 residues. CDR3 loop: CAILKTGGNSPLHF. CDR3 nucleotides: TGTGCCATCCTGAAGACAGGAGGTAATTCACCCCTCCACTTT.